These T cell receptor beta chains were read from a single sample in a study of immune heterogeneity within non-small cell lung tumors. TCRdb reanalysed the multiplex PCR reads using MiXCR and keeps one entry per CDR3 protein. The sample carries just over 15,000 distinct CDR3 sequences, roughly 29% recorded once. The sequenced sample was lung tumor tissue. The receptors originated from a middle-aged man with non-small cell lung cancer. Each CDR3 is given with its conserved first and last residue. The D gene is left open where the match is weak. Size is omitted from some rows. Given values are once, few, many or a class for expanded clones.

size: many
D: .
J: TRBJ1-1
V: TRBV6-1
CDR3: CASRAGWTEAFF
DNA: TGTGCCAGCAGAGCTGGGTGGACTGAAGCTTTCTTT

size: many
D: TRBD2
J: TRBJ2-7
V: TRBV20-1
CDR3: CSAKPGTSGNEQYF
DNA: TGCAGTGCTAAACCCGGGACTAGCGGAAACGAGCAGTACTTC

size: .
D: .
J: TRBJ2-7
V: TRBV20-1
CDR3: CSARPNLGTAAYEQYF
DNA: TGCAGTGCTAGACCGAACCTAGGGACGGCTGCCTACGAGCAGTACTTC

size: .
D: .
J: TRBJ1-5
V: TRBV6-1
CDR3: CASSHSGAYSNQPQHF
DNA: TGTGCCAGCAGCCATTCCGGGGCCTATAGCAATCAGCCCCAGCATTTT

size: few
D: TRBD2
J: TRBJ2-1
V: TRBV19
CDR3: CASSIVIAGREQFF
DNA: TGTGCCAGTAGTATAGTAATCGCCGGGAGGGAGCAGTTCTTC

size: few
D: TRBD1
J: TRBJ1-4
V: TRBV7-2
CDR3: CASKRDSHEKLFF
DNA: TGTGCCAGTAAACGGGACAGTCATGAAAAACTGTTTTTT

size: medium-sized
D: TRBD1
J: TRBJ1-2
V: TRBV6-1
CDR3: CASSTGAYGYTF
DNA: TGTGCCAGCAGCACAGGGGCCTATGGCTACACCTTC

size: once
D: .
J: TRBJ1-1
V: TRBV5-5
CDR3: CASSFGGGTEAFF
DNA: TGTGCCAGCAGCTTCGGGGGGGGTACTGAAGCTTTCTTT

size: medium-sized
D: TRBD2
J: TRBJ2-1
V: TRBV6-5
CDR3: CASSYSIPAGGIYNEQFF
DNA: TGTGCCAGCAGTTACTCGATTCCAGCGGGAGGTATTTACAATGAGCAGTTCTTC

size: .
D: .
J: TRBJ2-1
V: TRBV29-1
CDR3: CSVEPTKEQFF
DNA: TGCAGCGTTGAGCCTACCAAAGAGCAGTTCTTC

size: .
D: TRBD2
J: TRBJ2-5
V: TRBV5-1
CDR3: CASSFGGLAGDETPYF
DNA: TGCGCCAGCAGCTTCGGGGGTCTAGCGGGAGACGAGACCCCGTACTTC

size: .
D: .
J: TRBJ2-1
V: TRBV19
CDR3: CASSIDREQLLDNEQFF
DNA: TGTGCCAGTAGTATAGATCGGGAGCAACTCCTCGACAATGAGCAGTTCTTC

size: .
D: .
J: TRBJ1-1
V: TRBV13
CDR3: CASSPLPTVLNTEAFF
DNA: TGTGCCAGCAGCCCCTTACCGACAGTACTGAACACTGAAGCTTTCTTT

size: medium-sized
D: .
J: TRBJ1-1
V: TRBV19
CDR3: CASSDSMNTEAFF
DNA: TGTGCCAGTAGTGACTCCATGAACACTGAAGCTTTCTTT

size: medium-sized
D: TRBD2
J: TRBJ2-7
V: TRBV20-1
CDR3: CSAVLAGGLNEQYF
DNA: TGCAGTGCTGTACTAGCGGGAGGTTTGAACGAGCAGTACTTC